This TCR beta chain was sequenced for a study of T cell clonality in common variable immunodeficiency. Whole-study results and caveats: In common variable immunodeficiency, TCR beta chains reportedly carried fewer deletions and N-nucleotide insertions.

Blood came from CVID subjects not ill and not taking immunomodulatory or immunosuppressive medication. Donors gave roughly 5 to 9 ml heparinized peripheral whole blood. The ends were cut back, 5 bases at V and 9 bases at J, with 11 bases in the middle. This CDR3 region has 12 residues. From germline, CDR1 is WNHNN and CDR2 SYGVQD (reference sequence). The assay was immunoSEQ multiplex PCR, and TCRdb's table has in-frame clones only and misses some. Sampling found roughly 25,000 clones, none seen once. This clone has ten or more counts. The target antigen is unknown. The read finishes 3 residues shy of the CDR3 end, and the germline J gene is used to complete it.

This TCR derives from a human donor with common variable immunodeficiency. Sequencing used peripheral blood mononuclear cells. The chain has TRBV10-1 and TRBJ2-1, with D possibly matching TRBD1 (6 bases). This CDR3 reads CASSPKGVEQFF. Partial CDR3 DNA: TGCGCCAGCAGTCCTAAGGGGGTTGAG.